A single sample gave rise to the 11 T cell receptor beta chains below, sequenced in a study of cytomegalovirus exposure and HLA in healthy donors. 13 Jbeta primers and 60 Vbeta primers were used for the PCR. TCRdb's copy holds only in-frame clones and misses some; the assay was immunoSEQ multiplex PCR. This sample has about 150,000 clones, with roughly 74% found just once. The sample was PBMCs. The receptor source for this set is a man younger than 35 in good health and CMV-seronegative.

This clone was seen a few times. Its ends do not fully match the called genes, so a read error is possible. The V call is TRBV7-9, the J call TRBJ2-3; TRBD2 matches at 7 bases. Germline V gives CDR1 SEHNR, CDR2 FQNEAQ (reference sequence). The CDR3 loop spans 15 amino acids. The CDR3 sequence is CSSRRRDYDRDTQYF. The CDR3 DNA follows: TGTTCCAGCAGACGACGGGACTACGATAGGGATACGCAGTATTTT.

This clone was found a few times. The chain couples TRBV19 to TRBJ1-2; D gene ambiguous. The CDR3 has 11 residues. Germline V CDR1 and CDR2: LNHDA, SQIVND (reference sequence). V was shortened by 8 bases and J by 1 base, with 5 bases between the two germline ends. The CDR3 DNA reads TGTGCCAGTCGGTATAACTATGGCTACACCTTC. As protein: CASRYNYGYTF.

The chain employs TRBV13 and TRBJ2-6, with 7 bases identical to TRBD1. The junction had 5 bases not matched to a gene; V was cut back by 6 bases and J by 3 bases. The CDR3 covers 15 residues. Germline loops: CDR1 PRHDT, CDR2 FYEKMQ (reference sequence). The CDR3 coding sequence is TGTGCCAGCAGGCACAGGGGTGATGGGGCCAACGTCCTGACTTTC. Amino acids: CASRHRGDGANVLTF.

V usage is TRBV4-1 and J usage is TRBJ1-5; D may be TRBD1 (5 bases). In germline, CDR1 is MGHRA, CDR2 YSYEKL. Trimming took off 4 bases at V and 3 bases at J, with 19 bases between the two ends. CDR3 length: 17 residues. This CDR3 reads CASSPLVGHTNNQPQHF. The CDR3 region has the DNA TGCGCCAGCAGCCCCCTAGTCGGACATACGAACAATCAGCCCCAGCATTTT.

A few counts support this clone. The J gene is TRBJ2-3, the V gene TRBV2; 11 nucleotides match TRBD1. V dropped 4 bases and J dropped 5; count of bases not matched to a gene: 5. This CDR3 region has 15 residues. CDR1 is SNHLY and CDR2 is FYNNEI in the germline V gene. CDR3 residues: CASSVGQGAIDTQYF. CDR3 coding DNA: TGTGCCAGCAGTGTAGGACAGGGGGCAATAGATACGCAGTATTTT. The full variable domain, with the rest looked up from reference TRBV2 and TRBJ2-3, is EPEVTQTPSHQVTQMGQEVILRCVPISNHLYFYWYRQILGQKVEFLVSFYNNEISEKSEIFDDQFSVERPDGSNFTLKIRSTKLEDSAMYFCASSVGQGAIDTQYFGPGTRLTVL.

This clone occurred a few times. The V and J genes are TRBV9 and TRBJ2-5; 9 bases map to TRBD1. V was pared by 4 bases and J by 1 base, with 2 bases of the junction left unmatched. In germline, CDR1 is SGDLS, CDR2 YYNGEE. The CDR3 is made up of 14 amino acids. The CDR3 spells CASSQGQGQETQYF. The CDR3 DNA reads TGTGCCAGCAGCCAGGGACAGGGCCAAGAGACCCAGTACTTC.

The CDR3 nucleotides read TGTGCCAGCAGCTTAGCCTCAGGGCTGGCCGAGCAGTACGTC. It codes for CASSLASGLAEQYV. The genes are TRBV7-8 and TRBJ2-7; tentative D call: TRBD1 (5 bases). V was pared by 0 bases and J by 6 bases, with 12 bases between. The CDR3 has 14 residues. Germline lookup yields CDR1 SGHVS and CDR2 FQNEAQ.

The rearrangement links TRBV7-9 to TRBJ1-4; possibly TRBD1 for D (5 bases). Trimming removed 5 bases from V and 5 bases from J, with 21 bases in between. CDR3 length equals 17 residues. CDR1 and CDR2 (germline): SEHNR, FQNEAQ (reference sequence). CDR3 amino acids: CASSPPRAGGTNEKLFF. The CDR3 DNA sequence: TGTGCCAGCAGCCCTCCCAGAGCGGGGGGGACGAATGAAAAACTGTTTTTT. Full variable domain (rest looked up from reference TRBV7-9 and TRBJ1-4): DTGVSQNPRHKITKRGQNVTFRCDPISEHNRLYWYRQTLGQGPEFLTYFQNEAQLEKSRLLSDRFSAERPKGSFSTLEIQRTEQGDSAMYLCASSPPRAGGTNEKLFFGSGTQLSVL.

The CDR3 spells CASSLKASGGTSTDTQYF. The CDR3, as DNA: TGTGCCAGCAGCCTAAAGGCTAGCGGGGGGACTAGCACAGATACGCAGTATTTT. The V call is TRBV7-3, the J call TRBJ2-3; TRBD2 aligns across 11 bases. V lost 5 bases to trimming and J lost 0 bases; unmatched junction nucleotides: 10. The CDR3 spans 18 residues. The germline V gene encodes CDR1 SGHTA and CDR2 FQGTGA.

The rearrangement links TRBV2 to TRBJ2-5; no clear D gene. CDR1 is SNHLY and CDR2 is FYNNEI in the germline V gene. The ends were cut back, 2 bases at V and 7 bases at J, with 8 bases in the middle. The CDR3 covers 12 residues. CDR3 coding DNA: TGTGCCAGCAGTGAATTTCTCGGGACCCAGTACTTC. This translates into CASSEFLGTQYF.

This chain links TRBV6-4 with TRBJ2-7; D gene unclear. With 6 bases removed from V and 7 bases from J, the gap between germline ends came to 13 bases. This CDR3 comprises 12 residues. Germline-derived CDR1 and CDR2 are MRHNA and SNTAGT. CDR3 sequence: CASRTQAEEQYV. The DNA of the CDR3 is TGTGCCAGCAGGACGCAGGCGGAGGAGCAGTACGTC.